The source of this TCR beta chain is a study of CD8+ T cells in alopecia areata. For the study at large: Tofacitinib administration to treated patients was oral, at 5 to 10 mg twice daily. Severity was scored as percentage of affected scalp area in treated patients. Findings and caveats of the study: In scalp and blood during tofacitinib, many expanded lesional clones persisted.

This sample's treatment: oral pan-JAK inhibitor, 5-10 mg twice daily. Points on this clone: What it binds is unknown.

Extraction of RNA preceded its reverse transcription into cDNA, which served as the sequencing template. Assay used: immunoSEQ multiplex PCR; TCRdb lists only in-frame clones, some missing. Seen here are some 110,000 clones, roughly 50% observed once, and the top ten hold 9% to 15%. Deletions cut 4 bases from V and 5 bases from J, with 14 bases between. Germline V gives CDR1 SEHNR, CDR2 FQNEAQ (reference sequence). The CDR3 is 14 residues long. The sample consisted of CD8+ T cells sorted from blood, taken at week 24, from a patient treated with tofacitinib. The chain has TRBV7-9 and TRBJ2-5, with a weak D call TRBD1 (7 bases). The clonotype comes from a human donor with alopecia areata. CDR3 nucleotide sequence: TGTGCCAGCAGCTCGGAGGGGGCTAGGGAGACCCAGTACTTC. Translating gives CASSSEGARETQYF. The complete variable domain, with remaining parts taken from reference TRBV7-9 and TRBJ2-5, reads DTGVSQNPRHKITKRGQNVTFRCDPISEHNRLYWYRQTLGQGPEFLTYFQNEAQLEKSRLLSDRFSAERPKGSFSTLEIQRTEQGDSAMYLCASSSEGARETQYFGPGTRLLVL.